Sequencing of this TCR beta chain was carried out in a study of spatial heterogeneity in lung cancer. Whole-study context: Detection consistently yielded more beta chains than alpha chains. Unique TCR and UMI combinations averaged more than ten appearances each in raw reads. Study-wide results and caveats: Follow-up blood showed ubiquitous expanded tumor TCRs less than blood at resection did.

The CDR3 consists of 17 residues. CDR1 and CDR2 (germline): SGHRS, YFSETQ. The V and J ends lost 4 bases and 0 bases, in that order; junction bases with no gene match: 3. This clonotype was seen ten or more times. Its antigen remains unknown. Time point in this sample: sample taken at primary tumor resection. The sequenced material consisted of unsorted whole RNA from tumor, nontumor lung or frozen PBMC. The donors comprised 60 to 80 untreated early-stage non-small cell lung cancer patients. TCRdb re-called the 5' RACE reads through MiXCR, storing one row per CDR3 protein. The sample contains fewer than 40,000 distinct CDR3 sequences, 7.5% of which appear only once.

This rearrangement joins TRBV5-1 to TRBJ2-1; 14 nucleotides align to TRBD2. The TCR comes from a male donor with early-stage non-small cell lung cancer. The sample was PBMCs, taken at surgery. Here the CDR3 DNA reads TGCGCCAGCAGCCCAGGGACTAGCGGGAGCTCCTACAATGAGCAGTTCTTC. Translation: CASSPGTSGSSYNEQFF.